The 29 T cell receptor beta chains presented below share a single source sample, sequenced in a study of human T cells and chemical hapten exposure. As to time point: pre-sensitization, week 0. Regarding treatment: therapeutic diphenylcyclopropenone sensitization with weekly scalp DPC. Using its own MiXCR run on the RACE reads, TCRdb lists one record per CDR3 protein. The sample yields approximately 260,000 distinct CDR3 sequences, approximately 8% seen once. Sequenced here: whole blood, sampled in connection with sensitization to the hapten diphenylcyclopropenone (DPC). The receptors derive from a man between 18 and 35 years old with alopecia areata. Some clones in this sample may be carry-over from other donors' samples.

This clonotype has more than one count but fewer than ten. DNA for the CDR3: TGTGCCAGCAGCCTTACGACAGGACTGAACACCGGGGAGCTGTTTTTT. Protein sequence: CASSLTTGLNTGELFF. The rearrangement joins TRBV14 to TRBJ2-2; D is possibly TRBD1 (6 bases). V was cut by 4 bases and J by 1 base, with 13 bases left in between. The V gene's germline CDR1 is SGHDN and CDR2 FVKESK. The CDR3 extends over 16 amino acids.

This clonotype was observed a handful of times. The genes are TRBV5-5 and TRBJ1-4; 7 nucleotides align to TRBD1. V lost 4 bases, J lost 7 bases, and 7 bases stayed unmatched. Per the germline V gene, CDR1 is SGHKS and CDR2 is YYEKEE (reference sequence). There are 14 residues in the CDR3. CDR3 nucleotide sequence: TGTGCCAGCAGCATCCTACAGGGGTCTGAAAAACTGTTTTTT. It is translated as CASSILQGSEKLFF.

In this sample, this clonotype turned up a few times. The rearrangement uses TRBV5-1 and TRBJ1-1; D is perhaps TRBD1 (5 bases). Germline lookup yields CDR1 SGHRS and CDR2 YFSETQ. The V end was cut by 4 bases, the J end by 4 bases, with 14 bases between. CDR3 length equals 14 residues. The CDR3 nucleotides are TGCGCCAGCAGCGCGGGAGACAGTTCCACTGAAGCTTTCTTT. Translated: CASSAGDSSTEAFF.

At least ten counts were recorded for this clonotype. V gene TRBV27 combines with J gene TRBJ1-1, with 7 positions matching TRBD1. Per germline, CDR1 MNHEY and CDR2 SMNVEV (reference sequence). Trimming took 5 bases from V and 11 from J; bases not matched to a gene: 17. This CDR3 spans 15 amino acids. The CDR3 bases are TGTGCCAGCAGTATACGACAGGGTTATCTCAGGAAGGCTTTCTTT. Its protein is CASSIRQGYLRKAFF.

This clonotype came up many times. The genes are TRBV20-1 and TRBJ2-1; 7 bases are a match to TRBD2. CDR1 and CDR2 from the germline V gene are DFQATT and SNEGSKA (reference sequence). J gave up 0 bases and V 4 bases, and 3 bases lay outside the gene matches. The CDR3 is made up of 14 amino acids. CDR3 protein: CSAKAGSSYNEQFF. The CDR3, as DNA: TGCAGTGCTAAAGCGGGGAGCTCCTACAATGAGCAGTTCTTC.

The chain has TRBV28 and TRBJ1-6; D may be TRBD1 (5 bases). V was cut by 10 bases and J by 7 bases, with 20 bases left in between. Germline V CDR1 and CDR2: MDHEN, SYDVKM. The CDR3 runs 15 residues. The CDR3 nucleotides read TGTGCCAACAAGCTCGATCCGGGACGAAATTCACCCCTCCACTTT. It codes for CANKLDPGRNSPLHF.

The rearrangement links TRBV27 to TRBJ1-5; D unclear. Trimming pared 3 bases from V and 3 bases from J, leaving 12 bases between. The CDR3 is made up of 15 amino acids. The germline CDR1 and CDR2 sequences are MNHEY and SMNVEV (reference sequence). The CDR3: CASSFHGPLNQPQHF. CDR3 DNA: TGTGCCAGCAGTTTCCACGGACCGCTCAATCAGCCCCAGCATTTT.

V usage is TRBV4-1 and J usage is TRBJ2-1, with D perhaps TRBD1 (5 bases). The CDR3 loop spans 16 amino acids. V lost 4 bases and J 7 bases, leaving 20 bases between the germline ends. In germline, CDR1 is MGHRA, CDR2 YSYEKL. CDR3 nucleotide sequence: TGCGCCAGCAGCCCGTTACCCCTAGGGGCCGGGAATGAGCAGTTCTTC. Protein product: CASSPLPLGAGNEQFF.

This clonotype has only a few counts. V usage is TRBV20-1 and J usage is TRBJ1-1; the D gene is possibly TRBD1 (5 bases). Trimming pared 4 bases from V and 3 bases from J, leaving 18 bases between. From germline, CDR1 is DFQATT and CDR2 SNEGSKA (reference sequence). CDR3 length: 15 residues. The CDR3 is CSAIYGTTGDTEAFF. In DNA form, the CDR3 reads TGCAGTGCTATTTACGGGACCACTGGGGACACTGAAGCTTTCTTT.

This clonotype was found a few times. The CDR3 protein is CASSSQSGGFSQPQHF. CDR3 coding DNA: TGTGCCAGCAGTTCGCAATCAGGGGGATTTTCGCAGCCCCAGCATTTT. The rearrangement joins TRBV28 to TRBJ1-5, with TRBD1 matching over 7 bases. There are 16 residues in the CDR3. Germline trimming cut 4 bases from V and 7 bases from J; bases unmatched to any gene: 13. The germline gives CDR1 MDHEN, CDR2 SYDVKM.

The table lists this clonotype with a few counts. V is TRBV7-2 and J is TRBJ2-3, with 10 nucleotides matching TRBD1. After removal of 5 bases from V and 5 bases from J, the junction contained 16 bases not matched to a gene. The CDR3 has 18 residues. Germline V lookup: CDR1 SGHTA, CDR2 FQGNSA. DNA of the CDR3: TGTGCCAGCAGCGGTGGGACAGGGGTAGGGGTTGGTAGAGATACGCAGTATTTT. It translates to CASSGGTGVGVGRDTQYF.

This clonotype was seen a few times. This chain joins TRBV6-1 and TRBJ1-6; the D gene is possibly TRBD1 (5 bases). This CDR3 has 10 residues. The V end lost 3 bases, the J end lost 14 bases, and 5 bases lay between the germline ends. From germline, CDR1 is MNHNS and CDR2 SASEGT. The CDR3 here is CASSEGALHF. DNA for the CDR3: TGTGCCAGCAGTGAGGGGGCCCTCCACTTT.

This clonotype appeared a few times. The chain joins TRBV7-9 to TRBJ2-7; weak D call: TRBD1 (5 bases). The CDR3 is 15 residues long. The germline V gene has CDR1 SEHNR and CDR2 FQNEAQ (reference sequence). With 2 bases removed from V and 4 bases from J, the gap between germline ends came to 15 bases. The CDR3 protein is CASSLWKGQPYEQYF. CDR3 sequence (DNA): TGTGCCAGCAGCTTATGGAAGGGGCAACCTTACGAGCAGTACTTC.

There are many counts of this clonotype. CDR3 in DNA: TGTGCCAGCAGTTTACAACCTTATAATTCACCCCTCCACTTT. Amino acid sequence: CASSLQPYNSPLHF. J is TRBJ1-6 and V is TRBV28, with D uncertain. Trimming left V 2 bases short and J 4 bases short, with 6 bases between. The CDR3 is 14 residues long. Germline CDR1 and CDR2: MDHEN and SYDVKM.

The gene calls are TRBV7-9 and TRBJ2-6; D is unclear. Trimming left V 5 bases short and J 0 bases short, with 11 bases between. The germline CDR1 and CDR2 sequences are SEHNR and FQNEAQ (reference sequence). This CDR3 contains 16 residues. The DNA for the CDR3 is TGTGCCAGCAGCCCCCGGGTCTTCTCTGGGGCCAACGTCCTGACTTTC. Translated: CASSPRVFSGANVLTF. The entire variable domain, with the rest obtained from reference TRBV7-9 and TRBJ2-6, is as follows: DTGVSQNPRHKITKRGQNVTFRCDPISEHNRLYWYRQTLGQGPEFLTYFQNEAQLEKSRLLSDRFSAERPKGSFSTLEIQRTEQGDSAMYLCASSPRVFSGANVLTFGAGSRLTVL.

This sequence joins TRBV10-3 and TRBJ2-7; maybe TRBD1 (6 bases). CDR3 size: 13 residues. The germline gives CDR1 ENHRY, CDR2 SYGVKD. Between the trimmed V and J ends, which lost 10 bases and 4 bases, there was a span of 17 bases. CDR3 amino acids: CATGATGTYEQYV. CDR3 bases: TGTGCCACTGGGGCTACAGGGACGTACGAGCAGTACGTC.

The gene calls are TRBV12-3 or TRBV12-4 and TRBJ1-2; 7 nucleotides align to TRBD1. The CDR3 has 12 residues. The V gene end was trimmed by 7 bases and the J gene end by 7 bases; junction bases not matched to a gene: 6. The CDR3 DNA is TGTGCCAGCACCCTCGGGACAGCTGGCTACACCTTC. It encodes CASTLGTAGYTF.

This clonotype was recorded at least ten times. This rearrangement joins TRBV5-1 to TRBJ1-1; D might be TRBD1 (5 bases). Germline CDR1 is SGHRS and CDR2 is YFSETQ. The CDR3 is 15 amino acids. The ends were cut back, 0 bases at V and 3 bases at J, with 12 bases in the middle. The CDR3: CASSLESLGDTEAFF. The DNA for the CDR3 is TGCGCCAGCAGCTTGGAGTCGTTGGGGGACACTGAAGCTTTCTTT.

The rearrangement joins TRBV11-2 to TRBJ2-6; D is possibly TRBD1 or TRBD2 (5 bases each). The CDR3 has 17 amino acids. V lost 3 bases, J lost 1 base, and 13 bases lay in between. The V gene's germline CDR1 is SGHAT and CDR2 FQNNGV. DNA for the CDR3: TGTGCCAGCAGCTTCTGGGGGAAAGGGTCTGGGGCCAACGTCCTGACTTTC. This encodes CASSFWGKGSGANVLTF. The full variable domain, in which reference TRBV11-2 and TRBJ2-6 provide the parts outside the CDR3, is EAGVAQSPRYKIIEKRQSVAFWCNPISGHATLYWYQQILGQGPKLLIQFQNNGVVDDSQLPKDRFSAERLKGVDSTLKIQPAKLEDSAVYLCASSFWGKGSGANVLTFGAGSRLTVL.

The V gene is TRBV27, the J gene TRBJ2-5; weak D call: TRBD2 (6 bases). V gave up 5 bases and J gave up 0 bases, with 13 bases separating them. Germline values: CDR1 MNHEY, CDR2 SMNVEV (reference sequence). This CDR3 is 15 amino acids long. The CDR3 region is CASSRKAGHQETQYF. The CDR3 DNA is TGTGCCAGCAGTCGAAAGGCGGGACACCAAGAGACCCAGTACTTC.

This clonotype was detected many times. The chain recombines TRBV3-1 with TRBJ1-4, with 7 bases aligning to TRBD1. The J segment lost 8 bases and the V segment lost 0 bases, leaving 3 bases of the junction unmatched. The CDR3 sequence is 14 residues long. Germline V gene sequence: CDR1 LGHDT, CDR2 YNNKEL (reference sequence). The CDR3 region has the DNA TGTGCCAGCAGCCAAGAAGGGACAGTCGAAAAACTGTTTTTT. It is translated as CASSQEGTVEKLFF.

V gene TRBV11-2 combines with J gene TRBJ1-4; possibly TRBD1 for D (6 bases). The V end lost 6 bases, the J end lost 5 bases, and 13 bases lay between the germline ends. The CDR3 length is 14 residues. Germline V gene lookup returns CDR1 SGHAT and CDR2 FQNNGV. In DNA form, the CDR3 reads TGTGCCAGCAGTGACCGGGACACAAATGAAAAACTGTTTTTT. Translation: CASSDRDTNEKLFF. The whole variable domain, remainder taken from reference TRBV11-2 and TRBJ1-4, is EAGVAQSPRYKIIEKRQSVAFWCNPISGHATLYWYQQILGQGPKLLIQFQNNGVVDDSQLPKDRFSAERLKGVDSTLKIQPAKLEDSAVYLCASSDRDTNEKLFFGSGTQLSVL.

CDR3 sequence (DNA): TGTGCCAGCAGCTTAGAGGCAGGGGTGAACACTGAAGCTTTCTTT. Protein product: CASSLEAGVNTEAFF. The J gene is TRBJ1-1, the V gene TRBV7-9; maybe TRBD1 (6 bases). V was clipped by 1 base and J by 0 bases, with 9 bases between them. The CDR3 covers 15 residues. Per the germline V gene, CDR1 is SEHNR and CDR2 is FQNEAQ (reference sequence).

A few counts support this clonotype. The V and J genes are TRBV4-3 and TRBJ1-1, with D possibly TRBD1 on 6 matching bases. The CDR3 is made up of 15 amino acids. V was cut by 2 bases and J by 0 bases, with 10 bases left in between. In germline, CDR1 is LGHNA, CDR2 YSLEER. The CDR3 sequence is CASSQQRQVNTEAFF. In DNA form, the CDR3 reads TGCGCCAGCAGCCAACAACGACAGGTGAACACTGAAGCTTTCTTT.

This chain links TRBV7-8 with TRBJ2-1; the match to TRBD2 covers 8 bases. Per the germline V gene, CDR1 is SGHVS and CDR2 is FQNEAQ. V shed 5 bases and J 5 bases; nucleotides not matched to a gene: 14. The CDR3 spans 17 residues. CDR3 protein: CASSLRGGQIRHNEQFF. The CDR3 coding sequence is TGTGCCAGCAGCCTCCGGGGGGGGCAGATACGACACAATGAGCAGTTCTTC. Based on the CDR3 plus reference TRBV7-8 and TRBJ2-1, the full variable domain is GAGVSQSPRYKVAKRGQDVALRCDPISGHVSLFWYQQALGQGPEFLTYFQNEAQLDKSGLPSDRFFAERPEGSVSTLKIQRTQQEDSAVYLCASSLRGGQIRHNEQFFGPGTRLTVL.

The chain carries TRBV5-1 and TRBJ1-2; 8 bases agree with TRBD1. The CDR3 is 17 residues long. After removal of 0 bases from V and 1 base from J, the junction contained 8 bases not matched to a gene. Germline CDR1 is SGHRS and CDR2 is YFSETQ. In DNA, the CDR3 is TGCGCCAGCAGCTTGGAGCCGACAGGGGCGTTTAACTATGGCTACACCTTC. Protein product: CASSLEPTGAFNYGYTF.

This clonotype showed up just a few times. J is TRBJ1-2 and V is TRBV29-1; D remains unclear. CDR1 is SQVTM, CDR2 ANQGSEA, per germline. Trimming took off 3 bases at V and 8 bases at J, with 19 bases between the two ends. The CDR3 contains 14 residues. CDR3 loop: CSVENRTVLGGYTF. The CDR3 DNA reads TGCAGCGTTGAGAATCGGACCGTCCTCGGAGGCTACACCTTC. Filled out from reference TRBV29-1 and TRBJ1-2, the complete variable domain reads SAVISQKPSRDICQRGTSLTIQCQVDSQVTMMFWYRQQPGQSLTLIATANQGSEATYESGFVIDKFPISRPNLTFSTLTVSNMSPEDSSIYLCSVENRTVLGGYTFGSGTRLTVV.

This clonotype was seen a handful of times. The chain couples TRBV2 to TRBJ2-7, with D perhaps given as TRBD1 or TRBD2 (5 bases each). Germline V lookup: CDR1 SNHLY, CDR2 FYNNEI. The CDR3 has 12 residues. V lost 8 bases and J lost 0, with 8 bases in between. As DNA, the CDR3 is TGTGCCAGCGGGGGTGACTCCTACGAGCAGTACTTC. Translating it yields CASGGDSYEQYF.

The chain has TRBV7-2 and TRBJ2-3, with TRBD2 identical over 9 bases. Germline V gene lookup returns CDR1 SGHTA and CDR2 FQGNSA. Losses at the gene ends were 1 base for V and 5 bases for J; bases not matched to a gene: 10. The CDR3 spans 17 residues. CDR3: CASSLDVGGGALDTQYF. Here the CDR3 DNA reads TGTGCCAGCAGCTTAGATGTGGGCGGGGGGGCCTTAGATACGCAGTATTTT.